The T cell receptor (beta chain) under discussion was sequenced for a study of T cell responses to AZD1222 COVID-19 vaccine. Study observations and caveats: Targeting of unmutated variant regions was reportedly seen in nearly half of spike-specific TCRs. The number of AZD1222 recipients seropositive at baseline was only 6 or 7. Compared with day 0, the breadth and depth of the Spike-specific TCR repertoire rose significantly after two doses of AZD1222.

CDR1 is ENHRY, CDR2 SYGVKD, per germline. This CDR3 has 14 residues. The ends lost 6 bases at V and 1 base at J; junction bases unmatched: 3. This clone showed up just once. The antigen is not known. Clones were sequenced by immunoSEQ multiplex PCR, and TCRdb holds only the in-frame ones, with some missing. Of about 120,000 clones detected, approximately 88% appear once; the ten largest clones hold 5% to 6%. The input for sequencing was peripheral blood, taken on day 0 of AZD1222 vaccination. The clonotype originates from an adult in good health. The rearrangement uses TRBV10-3 and TRBJ2-7; 10 bases map to TRBD2. CDR3 DNA: TGTGCCATCAGGGGGACTAGCGAGTCCTACGAGCAGTACTTC. Translation gives CAIRGTSESYEQYF.